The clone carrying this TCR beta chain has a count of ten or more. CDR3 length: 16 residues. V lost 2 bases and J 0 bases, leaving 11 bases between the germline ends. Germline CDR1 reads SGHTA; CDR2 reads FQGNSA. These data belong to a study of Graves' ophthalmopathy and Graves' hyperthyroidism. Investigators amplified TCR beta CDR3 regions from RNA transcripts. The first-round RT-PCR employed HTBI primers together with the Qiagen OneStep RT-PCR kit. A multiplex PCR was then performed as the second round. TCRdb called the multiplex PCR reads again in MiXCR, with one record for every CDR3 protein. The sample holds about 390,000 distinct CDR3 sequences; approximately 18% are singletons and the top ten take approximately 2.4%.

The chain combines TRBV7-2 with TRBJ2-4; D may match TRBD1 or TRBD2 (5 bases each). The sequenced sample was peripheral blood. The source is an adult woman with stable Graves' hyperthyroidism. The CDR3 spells CASSLYGGLAKNIQYF. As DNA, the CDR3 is TGTGCCAGCAGCTTATATGGGGGTCTAGCCAAAAACATTCAGTACTTC.